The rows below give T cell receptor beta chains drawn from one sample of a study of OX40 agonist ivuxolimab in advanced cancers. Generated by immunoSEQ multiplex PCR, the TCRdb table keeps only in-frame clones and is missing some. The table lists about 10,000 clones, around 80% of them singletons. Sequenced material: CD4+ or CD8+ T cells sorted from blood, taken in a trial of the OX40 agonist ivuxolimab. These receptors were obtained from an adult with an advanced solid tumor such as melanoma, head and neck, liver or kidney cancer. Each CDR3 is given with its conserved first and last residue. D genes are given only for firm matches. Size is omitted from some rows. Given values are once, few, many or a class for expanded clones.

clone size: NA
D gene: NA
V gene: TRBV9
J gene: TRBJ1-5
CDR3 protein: CASSGGGSNQPQHF
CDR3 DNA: TGTGCCAGCAGCGGGGGAGGCAGTAATCAGCCCCAGCATTTT

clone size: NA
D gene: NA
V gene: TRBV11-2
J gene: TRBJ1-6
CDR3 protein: CASSLPGDNSPLHF
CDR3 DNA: TGTGCCAGCAGCTTACCGGGGGATAATTCACCCCTCCACTTT

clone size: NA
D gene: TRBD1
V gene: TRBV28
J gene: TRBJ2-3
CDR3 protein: CASSVDRVTDTQYF
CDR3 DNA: TGTGCCAGCAGTGTGGACAGGGTCACAGATACGCAGTATTTT

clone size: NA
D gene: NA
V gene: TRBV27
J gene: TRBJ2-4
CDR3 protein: CASSHGTEGLAKNIQYF
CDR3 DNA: TGTGCCAGCAGTCATGGGACCGAGGGTTTAGCCAAAAACATTCAGTACTTC

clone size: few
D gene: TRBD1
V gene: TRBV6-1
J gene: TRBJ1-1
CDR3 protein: CASSPGTGGTEAFF
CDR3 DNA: TGTGCCAGCAGTCCCGGGACAGGGGGCACTGAAGCTTTCTTT

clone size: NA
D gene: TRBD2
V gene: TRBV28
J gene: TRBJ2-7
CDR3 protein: CASNRREDLYEQYF
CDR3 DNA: TGTGCCAGCAATCGTCGGGAGGACCTATACGAGCAGTACTTC

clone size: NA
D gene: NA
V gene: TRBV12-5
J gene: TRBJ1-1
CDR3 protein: CASGLAGSTEAFF
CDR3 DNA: TGTGCTAGTGGTTTGGCGGGGTCGACTGAAGCTTTCTTT

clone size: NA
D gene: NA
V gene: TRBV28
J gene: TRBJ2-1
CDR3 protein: CASRGQGANEQFF
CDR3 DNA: TGTGCCAGCAGGGGGCAGGGAGCAAATGAGCAGTTCTTC

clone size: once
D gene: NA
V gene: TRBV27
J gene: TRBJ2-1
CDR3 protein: CASIPTGFSSYNEQFF
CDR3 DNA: TGTGCCAGCATCCCGACTGGATTCAGCTCCTACAATGAGCAGTTCTTC

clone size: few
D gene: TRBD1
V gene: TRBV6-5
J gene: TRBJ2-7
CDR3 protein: CASSYPEDREVNEQYF
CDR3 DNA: TGTGCCAGCAGTTACCCGGAGGACAGGGAGGTTAACGAGCAGTACTTC

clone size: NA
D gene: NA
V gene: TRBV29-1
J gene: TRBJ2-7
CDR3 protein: CSVVSYEQYF
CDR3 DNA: TGCAGCGTTGTATCCTACGAGCAGTACTTC

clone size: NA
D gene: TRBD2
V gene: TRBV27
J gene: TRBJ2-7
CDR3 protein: CASSHIAGRDEQYF
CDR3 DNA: TGTGCCAGCAGTCATATAGCGGGTCGGGACGAGCAGTACTTC

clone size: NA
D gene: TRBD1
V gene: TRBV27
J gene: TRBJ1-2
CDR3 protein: CASSSGTGSNYGYTF
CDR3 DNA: TGTGCCAGCAGTTCAGGGACAGGGAGTAACTATGGCTACACCTTC

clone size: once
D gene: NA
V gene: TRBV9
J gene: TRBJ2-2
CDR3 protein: CASSPFTFPGELFF
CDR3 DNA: TGTGCCAGCAGCCCTTTCACTTTTCCCGGGGAGCTGTTTTTT

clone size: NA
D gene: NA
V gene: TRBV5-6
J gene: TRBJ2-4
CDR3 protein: CASSLNPGKVYF
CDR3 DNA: TGTGCCAGCAGCCTAAACCCAGGGAAAGTGTACTTC

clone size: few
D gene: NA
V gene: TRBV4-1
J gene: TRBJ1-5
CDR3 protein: CASSQEGLRGNQPQHF
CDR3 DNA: TGCGCCAGCAGCCAAGAAGGCCTTCGGGGCAATCAGCCCCAGCATTTT

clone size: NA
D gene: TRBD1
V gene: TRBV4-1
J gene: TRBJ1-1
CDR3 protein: CASSQVTGEDTEAFF
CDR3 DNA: TGCGCCAGCAGCCAAGTGACAGGGGAGGACACTGAAGCTTTCTTT

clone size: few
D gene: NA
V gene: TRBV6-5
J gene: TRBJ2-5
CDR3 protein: CASSYWAGEGETQYF
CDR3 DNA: TGTGCCAGCAGTTACTGGGCAGGGGAAGGGGAGACCCAGTACTTC

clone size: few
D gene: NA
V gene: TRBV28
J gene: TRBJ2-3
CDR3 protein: CASIPATLVHRDTQYF
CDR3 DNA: TGTGCCAGCATCCCGGCCACTCTAGTCCACAGGGATACGCAGTATTTT

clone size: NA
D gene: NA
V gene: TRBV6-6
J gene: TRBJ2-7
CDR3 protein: CASRYGQGGDEQYF
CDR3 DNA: TGTGCCAGCAGATACGGACAGGGAGGGGACGAGCAGTACTTC

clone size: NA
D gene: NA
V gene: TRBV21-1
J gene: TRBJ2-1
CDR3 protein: CASSETALEQFF
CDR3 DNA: TGTGCCAGCAGCGAGACAGCCCTTGAGCAGTTCTTC

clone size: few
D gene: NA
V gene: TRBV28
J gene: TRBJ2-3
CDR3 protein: CASALPGADTQYF
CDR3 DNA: TGTGCCAGCGCTTTACCGGGTGCAGATACGCAGTATTTT

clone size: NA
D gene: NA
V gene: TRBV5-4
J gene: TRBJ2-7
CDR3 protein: CASSSLGGAYEQYF
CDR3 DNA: TGTGCCAGCAGCTCGCTTGGGGGAGCTTACGAGCAGTACTTC

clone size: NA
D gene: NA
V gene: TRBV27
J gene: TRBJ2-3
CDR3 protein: CASSFLSGTSTDTQYF
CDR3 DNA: TGTGCCAGCAGCTTCCTTTCCGGAACTAGCACAGATACGCAGTATTTT

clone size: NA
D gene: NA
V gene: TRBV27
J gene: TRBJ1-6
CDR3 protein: CASSLSAETYSPLHF
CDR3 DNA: TGTGCCAGCAGTTTATCGGCAGAGACCTATTCACCCCTCCACTTT

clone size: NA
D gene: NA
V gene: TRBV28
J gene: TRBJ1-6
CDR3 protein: CASSLLALGSPLHF
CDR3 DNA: TGTGCCAGCAGTTTATTGGCCTTGGGATCACCCCTCCACTTT

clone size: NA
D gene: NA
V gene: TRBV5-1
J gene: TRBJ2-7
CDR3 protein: CASSPQGYEQYF
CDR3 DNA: TGCGCCAGCAGCCCCCAGGGTTACGAGCAGTACTTC

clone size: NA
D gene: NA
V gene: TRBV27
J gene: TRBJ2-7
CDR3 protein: CASQGGESYEQYF
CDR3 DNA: TGTGCCAGCCAAGGGGGGGAATCCTACGAGCAGTACTTC

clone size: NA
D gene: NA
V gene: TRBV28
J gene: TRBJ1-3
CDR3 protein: CASSDSSGNTIYF
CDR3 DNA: TGTGCCAGCAGCGATTCCTCTGGAAACACCATATATTTT

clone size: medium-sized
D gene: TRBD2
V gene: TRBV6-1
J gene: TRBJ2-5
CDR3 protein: CASSELAGDGKTQYF
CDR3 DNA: TGTGCCAGCAGTGAACTAGCGGGAGATGGAAAGACCCAGTACTTC

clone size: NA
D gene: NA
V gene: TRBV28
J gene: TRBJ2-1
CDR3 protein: CASSLFAGFDEFF
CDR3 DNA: TGTGCCAGCAGTTTATTTGCAGGGTTCGATGAGTTCTTC

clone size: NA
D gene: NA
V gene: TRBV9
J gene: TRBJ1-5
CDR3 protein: CASSVGGDIYSNQPQHF
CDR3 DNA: TGTGCCAGCAGCGTAGGAGGGGACATATATAGCAATCAGCCCCAGCATTTT

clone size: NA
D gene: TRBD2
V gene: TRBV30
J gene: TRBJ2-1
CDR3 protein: CAWSPQGLEYNEQFF
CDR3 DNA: TGTGCCTGGAGCCCCCAGGGACTAGAGTACAATGAGCAGTTCTTC

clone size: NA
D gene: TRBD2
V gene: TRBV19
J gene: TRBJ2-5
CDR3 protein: CASSIDREGGYQETQYF
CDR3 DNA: TGTGCCAGTAGTATAGATCGAGAGGGAGGGTACCAAGAGACCCAGTACTTC

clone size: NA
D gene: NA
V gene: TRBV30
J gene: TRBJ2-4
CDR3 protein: CAWSAGTPNIQYF
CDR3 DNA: TGTGCCTGGAGTGCCGGGACCCCAAACATTCAGTACTTC

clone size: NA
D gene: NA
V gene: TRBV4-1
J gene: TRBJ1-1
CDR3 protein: CASSQLEGVEAFF
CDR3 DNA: TGCGCCAGCAGCCAACTCGAGGGGGTTGAAGCTTTCTTT

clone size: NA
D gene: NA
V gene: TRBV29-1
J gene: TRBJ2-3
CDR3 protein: CSPLLSTDTQYF
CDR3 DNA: TGCAGCCCTTTATTAAGCACAGATACGCAGTATTTT

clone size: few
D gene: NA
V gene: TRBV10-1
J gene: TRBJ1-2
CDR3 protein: CASSVGHNYGYTF
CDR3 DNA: TGCGCCAGCAGTGTGGGACATAACTATGGCTACACCTTC

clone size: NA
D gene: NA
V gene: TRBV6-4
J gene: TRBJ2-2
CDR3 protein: CASSVRATGELFF
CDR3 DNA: TGTGCCAGCAGTGTCAGGGCAACCGGGGAGCTGTTTTTT

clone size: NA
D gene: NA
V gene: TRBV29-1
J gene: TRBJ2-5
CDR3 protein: CSVRPDGGTQYF
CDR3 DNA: TGCAGCGTTCGGCCAGACGGAGGGACCCAGTACTTC

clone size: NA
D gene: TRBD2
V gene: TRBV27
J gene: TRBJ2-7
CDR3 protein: CASSLSASGYEQYF
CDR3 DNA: TGTGCCAGCAGTTTAAGCGCTAGCGGGTACGAGCAGTACTTC

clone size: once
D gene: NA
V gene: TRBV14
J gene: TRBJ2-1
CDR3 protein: CASSKGFQGGYNEQFF
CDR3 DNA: TGTGCCAGCAGCAAAGGGTTCCAGGGGGGGTATAATGAGCAGTTCTTC

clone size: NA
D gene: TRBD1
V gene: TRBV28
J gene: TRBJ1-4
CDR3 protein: CASSLEQGAWEKLFF
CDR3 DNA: TGTGCCAGCAGTTTAGAACAGGGGGCTTGGGAAAAACTGTTTTTT

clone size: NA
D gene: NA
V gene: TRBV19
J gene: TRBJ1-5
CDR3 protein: CASSPTEYSNQPQHF
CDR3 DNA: TGTGCCAGTAGTCCGACCGAATATAGCAATCAGCCCCAGCATTTT

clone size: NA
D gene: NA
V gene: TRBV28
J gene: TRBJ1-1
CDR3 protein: CASRLTGTFEAFF
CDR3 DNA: TGTGCCAGCAGGCTCACCGGGACATTCGAGGCTTTCTTT

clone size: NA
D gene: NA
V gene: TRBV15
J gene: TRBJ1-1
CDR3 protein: CATSRSPDGGTEAFF
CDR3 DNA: TGTGCCACCAGCAGGAGTCCAGATGGGGGGACTGAAGCTTTCTTT